The 15 T cell receptor beta chains presented below share a single source sample, sequenced in a study of cytomegalovirus exposure and HLA in healthy donors (dated by TCRdb to about 2017). Library construction relied on the immunoSEQ multiplex PCR assay. Here the immuneACCESS table is served through TCRdb, limited to in-frame sequences with V and J called. Missing clones are a known gap in these copies; in checked studies unresolved V genes cover under half, and the rest lacks a known reason. Counted in this sample were 200,000 to 250,000 clones; around four fifths of them appeared once. The ten largest clones capture 4.5% to 6% of the sample. Source material: PBMCs. Receptors were obtained from a woman in her late teens or twenties in good health and CMV-seronegative.

The chain combines TRBV11-2 with TRBJ2-2; 9 nucleotides match TRBD2. The CDR3 has 19 residues. CDR1 is SGHAT and CDR2 is FQNNGV in the germline V gene. The trim removed 3 bases at V and 5 bases at J, leaving 16 bases unmatched. In DNA, the CDR3 is TGTGCCAGCAGCTTGCGGACTAGCGCCTTAACACGAGAAACCGGGGAGCTGTTTTTT. Its protein is CASSLRTSALTRETGELFF.

This chain joins TRBV5-1 and TRBJ2-3; D is uncertain. Germline values: CDR1 SGHRS, CDR2 YFSETQ. This CDR3 spans 13 amino acids. Trimming removed 4 bases from V and 2 bases from J, with 8 bases in between. The CDR3 sequence is CASSHGFTDTQYF. The CDR3 DNA is TGCGCCAGCAGCCACGGCTTCACAGATACGCAGTATTTT.

This chain uses TRBV10-3 with TRBJ1-1, with 8 positions matching TRBD1. The V gene end was trimmed by 3 bases and the J gene end by 4 bases; junction bases not matched to a gene: 4. Germline lookup yields CDR1 ENHRY and CDR2 SYGVKD. The CDR3 has 14 residues. The CDR3 sequence is CAISESTGATEAFF. The CDR3 region has the DNA TGTGCCATCAGTGAATCGACAGGGGCCACTGAAGCTTTCTTT.

The chain combines TRBV7-3 with TRBJ1-1; 7 positions match TRBD1. The CDR3 length is 15 residues. Trimming at V came to 5 bases and at J to 6 bases, leaving 12 bases not matched to a gene. Germline CDR1 and CDR2: SGHTA and FQGTGA. CDR3 DNA sequence: TGTGCCAGCAGCCCCAGGGACAGCTCTTTCGCTGAAGCTTTCTTT. Protein sequence: CASSPRDSSFAEAFF.

The J gene is TRBJ1-2, the V gene TRBV28; D not resolved. Trimming took off 1 base at V and 6 bases at J, with 6 bases between the two ends. This CDR3 has 12 residues. From germline, CDR1 is MDHEN and CDR2 SYDVKM. The CDR3 sequence is CASSLFADGYTF. DNA of the CDR3: TGTGCCAGCAGTTTATTCGCGGATGGCTACACCTTC.

This chain uses TRBV7-9 with TRBJ2-2; D tentatively reads TRBD1 or TRBD2 (5 bases each). The CDR3 contains 17 residues. Germline V lookup: CDR1 SEHNR, CDR2 FQNEAQ (reference sequence). The germline V and J ends were trimmed by 0 bases and 4 bases, with 15 bases remaining between them. CDR3 nucleotide sequence: TGTGCCAGCAGCTTAGCGACCGGGGCCGGGGTCACCGGGGAGCTGTTTTTT. Translation gives CASSLATGAGVTGELFF.

The chain has TRBV28 and TRBJ1-5; a weak D match, TRBD1 (6 bases). Germline CDR1 reads MDHEN; CDR2 reads SYDVKM. The CDR3 has 16 amino acids. The ends were cut back, 11 bases at V and 0 bases at J, with 20 bases in the middle. The CDR3 bases are TGTGCCGGCCAACAGGGATCGACGCATAGCAATCAGCCCCAGCATTTT. Its protein product is CAGQQGSTHSNQPQHF. Full variable domain (remainder filled in from reference TRBV28 and TRBJ1-5): DVKVTQSSRYLVKRTGEKVFLECVQDMDHENMFWYRQDPGLGLRLIYFSYDVKMKEKGDIPEGYSVSREKKERFSLILESASTNQTSMYLCAGQQGSTHSNQPQHFGDGTRLSIL.

This chain connects TRBV18 to TRBJ2-2; D ambiguous. Germline CDR1 is KGHSH and CDR2 is LQKENI. The CDR3 has 14 amino acids. Trimming cost V 2 bases and J 8 bases, with 12 bases left between them. The CDR3 bases are TGTGCCAGCTCACCAGAGCTCGATGAAGGGGAGCTGTTTTTT. Translated: CASSPELDEGELFF.

This chain uses TRBV9 with TRBJ2-1; TRBD2 matches at 9 bases. Trimming removed 3 bases from V and 7 bases from J; junction bases left unmatched: 8. Germline CDR1 is SGDLS and CDR2 is YYNGEE. The CDR3 is 15 amino acids. In DNA, the CDR3 is TGTGCCAGCAGCGACGGACCGGGACTAGCAAATGAGCAGTTCTTC. Translated, it gives CASSDGPGLANEQFF.

The gene calls are TRBV2 and TRBJ2-3; TRBD1 matches at 8 bases. The V and J ends lost 0 bases and 1 base, in that order; junction bases with no gene match: 9. The CDR3 consists of 18 residues. Germline V gives CDR1 SNHLY, CDR2 FYNNEI. The CDR3 nucleotides are TGTGCCAGCAGTGAAGCGCTCGAAGGACAGGGCCGCACAGATACGCAGTATTTT. Translation: CASSEALEGQGRTDTQYF.

This chain connects TRBV29-1 to TRBJ1-5; 8 bases align to TRBD1. The V gene's germline CDR1 is SQVTM and CDR2 ANQGSEA. The V and J ends lost 6 bases and 3 bases, in that order; junction bases with no gene match: 4. CDR3 length: 13 residues. CDR3 DNA: TGCAGCGTAGCGACAGGGGACAATCAGCCCCAGCATTTT. This gives the protein CSVATGDNQPQHF.

The J gene is TRBJ2-7, the V gene TRBV7-9, with 8 bases that match TRBD2. The germline V gene encodes CDR1 SEHNR and CDR2 FQNEAQ (reference sequence). J gave up 3 bases and V 4 bases, and 5 bases lay outside the gene matches. The CDR3 covers 14 residues. Here the CDR3 reads CASSSPGTSYEQYF. CDR3 coding DNA: TGTGCCAGCAGCTCTCCCGGGACTAGCTACGAGCAGTACTTC.

V usage is TRBV11-2 and J usage is TRBJ1-4; the D gene is possibly TRBD1 (5 bases). V was clipped by 6 bases and J by 8 bases, with 16 bases between them. This CDR3 contains 14 residues. CDR1 and CDR2 from the germline V gene are SGHAT and FQNNGV. The CDR3 sequence: CASSRDRGGEKLFF. The CDR3 DNA reads TGTGCCAGCAGTCGTGATAGGGGAGGAGAAAAACTGTTTTTT.

The V and J genes are TRBV2 and TRBJ1-5; 7 bases are shared with TRBD1. The CDR3 runs to 15 residues. The V gene's germline CDR1 is SNHLY and CDR2 FYNNEI. J was trimmed by 0 bases and V by 8 bases; bases with no gene match: 7. The CDR3: CASAGTGDSNQPQHF. Here the CDR3 DNA reads TGTGCCAGCGCGGGTACAGGGGATAGCAATCAGCCCCAGCATTTT.

A single count supports this clone. V and J are TRBV5-1 and TRBJ2-7, with 11 bases aligning to TRBD2. The trim removed 0 bases at V and 6 bases at J, leaving 5 bases unmatched. The CDR3 contains 15 residues. CDR1 and CDR2 (germline): SGHRS, YFSETQ. The CDR3 region is CASSLELAGVGEQYF. The CDR3 DNA is TGCGCCAGCAGCTTGGAACTAGCGGGAGTCGGCGAGCAGTACTTC.